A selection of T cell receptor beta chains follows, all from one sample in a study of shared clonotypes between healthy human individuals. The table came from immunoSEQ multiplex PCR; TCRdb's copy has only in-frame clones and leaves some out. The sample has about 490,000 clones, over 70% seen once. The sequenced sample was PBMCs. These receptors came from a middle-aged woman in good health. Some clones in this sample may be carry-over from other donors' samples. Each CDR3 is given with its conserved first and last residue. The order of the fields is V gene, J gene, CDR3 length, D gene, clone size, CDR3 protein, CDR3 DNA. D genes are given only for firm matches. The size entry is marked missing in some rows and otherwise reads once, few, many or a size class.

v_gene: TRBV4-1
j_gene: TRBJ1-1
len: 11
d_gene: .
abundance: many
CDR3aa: CASSPGGRAFF
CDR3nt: TGCGCCAGCAGCCCCGGGGGGAGAGCTTTCTTT

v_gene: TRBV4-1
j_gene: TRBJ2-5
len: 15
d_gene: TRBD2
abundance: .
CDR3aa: CASSLLLAHQETQYF
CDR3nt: TGCGCCAGCAGCCTCCTACTAGCGCACCAAGAGACCCAGTACTTC

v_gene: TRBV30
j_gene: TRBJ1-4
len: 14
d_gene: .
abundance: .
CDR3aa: CAWSGTATNEKLFF
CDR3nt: TGTGCCTGGAGTGGGACAGCAACTAATGAAAAACTGTTTTTT

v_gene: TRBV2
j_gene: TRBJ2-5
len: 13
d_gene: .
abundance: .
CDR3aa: CALGQGTGETQYF
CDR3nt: TGTGCCCTAGGTCAGGGGACCGGAGAGACCCAGTACTTC

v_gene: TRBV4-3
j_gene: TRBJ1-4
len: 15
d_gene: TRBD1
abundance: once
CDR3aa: CASSQDRTGAEKLFF
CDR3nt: TGCGCCAGCAGCCAAGACAGGACAGGGGCTGAAAAACTGTTTTTT

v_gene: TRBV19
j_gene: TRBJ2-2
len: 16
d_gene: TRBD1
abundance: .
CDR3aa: CASNPGQGVNTGELFF
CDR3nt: TGTGCCAGTAATCCGGGACAGGGGGTGAACACCGGGGAGCTGTTTTTT

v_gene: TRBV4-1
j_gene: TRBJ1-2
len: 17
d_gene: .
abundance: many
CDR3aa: CASSQAPGQGTNYGYTF
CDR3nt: TGCGCCAGCAGCCAAGCCCCGGGGCAGGGAACTAACTATGGCTACACCTTC

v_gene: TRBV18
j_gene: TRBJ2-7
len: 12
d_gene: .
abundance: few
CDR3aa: CASSPNSYEQYF
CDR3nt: TGTGCCAGCTCACCGAACAGCTACGAGCAGTACTTC

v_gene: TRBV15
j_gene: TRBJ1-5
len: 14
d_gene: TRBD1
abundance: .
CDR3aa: CATSRGQGNQPQHF
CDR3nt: TGTGCCACCAGCAGAGGACAGGGGAATCAGCCCCAGCATTTT

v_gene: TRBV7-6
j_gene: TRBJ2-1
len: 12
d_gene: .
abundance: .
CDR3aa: CASSAKSNEQFF
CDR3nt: TGTGCCAGCAGCGCAAAGTCGAATGAGCAGTTCTTC

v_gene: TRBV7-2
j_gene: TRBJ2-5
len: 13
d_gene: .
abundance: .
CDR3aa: CASSLGYQETQYF
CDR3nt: TGTGCCAGCAGCTTAGGCTACCAAGAGACCCAGTACTTC

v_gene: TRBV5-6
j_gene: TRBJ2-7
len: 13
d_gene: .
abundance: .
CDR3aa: CASSLAGVYEQYF
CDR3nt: TGTGCCAGCAGCTTGGCTGGAGTCTACGAGCAGTACTTC

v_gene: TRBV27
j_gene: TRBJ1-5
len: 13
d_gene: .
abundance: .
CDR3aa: CASSSGANQPQHF
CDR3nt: TGTGCCAGCAGTTCGGGAGCTAATCAGCCCCAGCATTTT

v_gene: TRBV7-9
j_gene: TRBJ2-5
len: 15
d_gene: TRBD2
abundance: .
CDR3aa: CASSLGGGRGQTQYF
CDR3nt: TGTGCCAGCAGCTTAGGCGGCGGGAGGGGTCAGACCCAGTACTTC

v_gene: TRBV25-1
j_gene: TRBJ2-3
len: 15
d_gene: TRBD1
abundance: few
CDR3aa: CAAEGGPRVTDTQYF
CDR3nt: TGTGCCGCGGAAGGGGGCCCTAGAGTTACAGATACGCAGTATTTT

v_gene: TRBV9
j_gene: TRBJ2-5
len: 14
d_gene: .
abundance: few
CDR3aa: CASMGPPRAETQYF
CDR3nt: TGTGCCAGCATGGGCCCCCCCCGCGCGGAGACCCAGTACTTC

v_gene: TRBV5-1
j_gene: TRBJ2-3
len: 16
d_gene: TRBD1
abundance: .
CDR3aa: CASSPLRTGASDTQYF
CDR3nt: TGCGCCAGCAGCCCCCTTAGGACAGGGGCGTCGGATACGCAGTATTTT

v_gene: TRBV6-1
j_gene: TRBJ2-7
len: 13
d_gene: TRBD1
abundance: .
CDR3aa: CASSGGQGREQYF
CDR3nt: TGTGCCAGCAGTGGGGGACAGGGGAGGGAGCAGTACTTC

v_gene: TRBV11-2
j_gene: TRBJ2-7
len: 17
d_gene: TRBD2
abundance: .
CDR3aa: CASSLDRASGIIYEQYF
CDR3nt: TGTGCCAGCAGCTTAGATCGGGCTAGCGGGATAATCTACGAGCAGTACTTC

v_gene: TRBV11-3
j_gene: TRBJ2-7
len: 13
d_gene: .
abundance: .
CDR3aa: CASSLEVRGEQYF
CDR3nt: TGTGCCAGCAGCTTAGAGGTCCGGGGCGAGCAGTACTTC

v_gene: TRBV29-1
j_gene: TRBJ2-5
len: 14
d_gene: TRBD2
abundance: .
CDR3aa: CSAEWLAGTETQYF
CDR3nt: TGCAGCGCCGAGTGGCTAGCGGGAACAGAGACCCAGTACTTC

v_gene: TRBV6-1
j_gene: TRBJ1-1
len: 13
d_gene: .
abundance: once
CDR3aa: CASSEDRVWEAFF
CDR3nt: TGTGCCAGCAGTGAAGACAGGGTGTGGGAAGCTTTCTTT

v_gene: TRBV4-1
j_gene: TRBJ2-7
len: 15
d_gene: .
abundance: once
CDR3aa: CASSQVEAASYEQYF
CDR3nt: TGCGCCAGCAGCCAAGTCGAGGCAGCCTCCTACGAGCAGTACTTC

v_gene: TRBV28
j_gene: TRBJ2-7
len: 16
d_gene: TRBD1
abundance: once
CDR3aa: CASSFRTGRRSYEQYF
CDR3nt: TGTGCCAGCAGTTTTCGGACAGGGCGACGTTCCTACGAGCAGTACTTC

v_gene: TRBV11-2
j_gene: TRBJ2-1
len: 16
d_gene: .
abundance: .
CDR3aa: CASSLGRLERDNEQFF
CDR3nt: TGTGCCAGCAGCTTAGGTCGCCTCGAGCGCGACAATGAGCAGTTCTTC

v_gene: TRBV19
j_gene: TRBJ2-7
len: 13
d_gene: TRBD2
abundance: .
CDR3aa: CASSVTSGYEQYF
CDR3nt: TGTGCCAGTAGTGTGACTAGCGGGTACGAGCAGTACTTC

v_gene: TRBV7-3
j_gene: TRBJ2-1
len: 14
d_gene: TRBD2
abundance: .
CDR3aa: CASGLAGSYNEQFF
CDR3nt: TGTGCCAGCGGACTAGCGGGATCCTACAATGAGCAGTTCTTC

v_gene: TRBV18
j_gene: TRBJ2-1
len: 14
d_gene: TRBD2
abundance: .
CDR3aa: CASLIAGAGDEQFF
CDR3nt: TGTGCCAGCTTGATAGCGGGAGCTGGGGATGAGCAGTTCTTC

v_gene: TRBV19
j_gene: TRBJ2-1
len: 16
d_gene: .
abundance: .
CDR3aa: CASSIDRGVLPNEQFF
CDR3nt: TGTGCCAGTAGTATAGACAGGGGGGTGCTCCCCAATGAGCAGTTCTTC

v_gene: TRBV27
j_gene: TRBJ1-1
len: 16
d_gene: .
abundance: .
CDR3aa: CASSLSGGIRNTEAFF
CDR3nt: TGTGCCAGCAGTTTATCGGGGGGGATACGGAACACTGAAGCTTTCTTT

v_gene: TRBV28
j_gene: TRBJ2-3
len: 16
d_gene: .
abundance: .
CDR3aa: CASSFIGGAVPDTQYF
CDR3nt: TGTGCCAGCAGTTTTATCGGGGGCGCGGTCCCAGATACGCAGTATTTT

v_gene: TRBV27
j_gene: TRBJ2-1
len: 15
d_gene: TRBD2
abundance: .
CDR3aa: CASSPTSLPHNEQFF
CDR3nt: TGTGCCAGCAGTCCGACTAGCCTTCCCCACAATGAGCAGTTCTTC

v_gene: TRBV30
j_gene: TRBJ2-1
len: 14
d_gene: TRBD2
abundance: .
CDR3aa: CAWDSGRESNEQFF
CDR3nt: TGTGCCTGGGATAGCGGGAGGGAGTCCAATGAGCAGTTCTTC

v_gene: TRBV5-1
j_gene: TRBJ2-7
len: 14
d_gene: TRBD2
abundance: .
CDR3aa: CASSLPSGNYEQYF
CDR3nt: TGCGCCAGCAGCCTCCCCAGCGGGAACTACGAGCAGTACTTC

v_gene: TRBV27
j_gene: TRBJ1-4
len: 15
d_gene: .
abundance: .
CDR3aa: CASSLHGRFNEKLFF
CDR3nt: TGTGCCAGCAGTTTACACGGACGATTTAATGAAAAACTGTTTTTT

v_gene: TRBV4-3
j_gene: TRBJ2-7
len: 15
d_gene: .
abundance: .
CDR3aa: CASSPRRDPTYEQYF
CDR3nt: TGCGCCAGCAGCCCTCGCCGGGACCCCACCTACGAGCAGTACTTC

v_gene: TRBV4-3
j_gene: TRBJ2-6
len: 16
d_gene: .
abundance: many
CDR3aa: CASSQVPGGGANVLTF
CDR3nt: TGCGCCAGCAGCCAAGTCCCCGGCGGTGGGGCCAACGTCCTGACTTTC

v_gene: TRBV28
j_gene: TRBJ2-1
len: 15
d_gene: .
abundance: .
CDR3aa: CASSPPLGSLDEQFF
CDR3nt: TGTGCCAGCAGTCCTCCTTTGGGGAGCCTCGATGAGCAGTTCTTC

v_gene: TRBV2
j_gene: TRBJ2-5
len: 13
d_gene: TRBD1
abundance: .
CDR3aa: CASSPTGGETQYF
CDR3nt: TGTGCCAGCAGCCCTACAGGGGGGGAGACCCAGTACTTC

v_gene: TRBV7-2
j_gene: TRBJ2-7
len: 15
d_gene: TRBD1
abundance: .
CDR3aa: CASSLGQGAFYEQYF
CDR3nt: TGTGCCAGCAGCCTAGGGCAGGGGGCTTTCTACGAGCAGTACTTC

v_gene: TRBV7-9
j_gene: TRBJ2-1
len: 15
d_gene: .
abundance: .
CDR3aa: CASSPGVGSYNEQFF
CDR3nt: TGTGCCAGCAGCCCAGGGGTAGGCTCCTACAATGAGCAGTTCTTC